The 8 T cell receptor beta chains reported below all come from one sample, sequenced in a study of regulatory T cells in long-lasting Graves disease. CDR3-region Arm-PCR and iRepertoire HTBI primers produced the TCR beta libraries. TCRdb reanalysed the multiplex PCR reads using MiXCR and keeps one entry per CDR3 protein. The repertoire has fewer than 600,000 distinct CDR3 sequences, around a fifth of them found once; the top ten carry about 12%. Regarding time point: persistent/refractory GD, antithyroid drugs over 5 years with positive TRAb. Following extraction of RNA from PBMCs, that RNA was used to make the TCR library. The material sequenced was peripheral blood mononuclear cells (PBMCs), taken when the disease was refractory, from a patient treated with antithyroid drugs. These TCRs come from a female donor with Graves disease.

The chain recombines TRBV12-3 or TRBV12-4 with TRBJ2-2; 9 nucleotides line up with TRBD1. V gave up 6 bases and J gave up 6 bases; unmatched junction bases: 8. CDR3 size: 15 residues. The CDR3 reads CASRSTGGTSGELFF. The CDR3 coding sequence is TGTGCCAGCAGGTCTACAGGGGGCACGTCCGGGGAGCTGTTTTTT.

J is TRBJ2-7 and V is TRBV6-1; D remains ambiguous. Germline V lookup: CDR1 MNHNS, CDR2 SASEGT. Deletions cut 5 bases from V and 7 bases from J, with 12 bases between. The CDR3 sequence is 12 residues long. CDR3 DNA: TGTGCCAGCAGTACCCTCAGCTGGGAGCAGTACTTC. Residues: CASSTLSWEQYF.

This clonotype has at least ten counts. The chain employs TRBV9 and TRBJ1-4; no clear D. This CDR3 contains 12 residues. V lost 4 bases and J 5 bases, leaving 6 bases between the germline ends. In germline, CDR1 is SGDLS, CDR2 YYNGEE. In DNA form, the CDR3 reads TGTGCCAGCAGCCGGCCAAATGAAAAACTGTTTTTT. Protein sequence: CASSRPNEKLFF. The full variable domain, in which reference TRBV9 and TRBJ1-4 provide the parts outside the CDR3, is DSGVTQTPKHLITATGQRVTLRCSPRSGDLSVYWYQQSLDQGLQFLIQYYNGEERAKGNILERFSAQQFPDLHSELNLSSLELGDSALYFCASSRPNEKLFFGSGTQLSVL.

The V gene is TRBV28, the J gene TRBJ1-1; TRBD1 matches 7 bases. Per germline, CDR1 MDHEN and CDR2 SYDVKM. The CDR3 extends over 15 amino acids. The V segment lost 6 bases and the J segment 4 bases; nucleotides outside the gene matches: 11. Written as DNA, the CDR3 is TGTGCCAGCAGCTTTGGTTTGACAGGGATCACTGAAGCTTTCTTT. It translates to CASSFGLTGITEAFF.

This clonotype was counted at least ten times. The chain carries TRBV6-1 and TRBJ1-1; D is unclear. Germline CDR1 reads MNHNS; CDR2 reads SASEGT. This CDR3 comprises 13 residues. V was trimmed by 4 bases and J by 1 base, leaving 7 bases between them. In DNA, the CDR3 is TGTGCCAGCAGTGTGGCGGAGAACACTGAAGCTTTCTTT. Its protein product is CASSVAENTEAFF.

The rearrangement links TRBV7-6 to TRBJ2-2; 7 nucleotides align to TRBD2. Germline V gene data show CDR1 as SGHVS and CDR2 as FNYEAQ. The CDR3 sequence is 16 residues long. Germline trimming cut 3 bases from V and 3 bases from J; bases unmatched to any gene: 7. This chain's CDR3 is CASSLRSGVDTGELFF. CDR3 sequence (DNA): TGTGCCAGCAGCTTGAGGAGCGGGGTGGACACCGGGGAGCTGTTTTTT.

CDR3 in amino acids: CASNQGGGDFQPQHF. CDR3 nucleotide sequence: TGTGCCAGCAACCAGGGAGGGGGCGACTTTCAGCCCCAGCATTTT. The rearrangement joins TRBV12-3 or TRBV12-4 to TRBJ1-5, with TRBD1 matching over 7 bases. The CDR3 contains 15 residues. The trim removed 7 bases at V and 6 bases at J, leaving 12 bases unmatched.

The V gene is TRBV5-6, the J gene TRBJ2-5, with unresolved D. Germline CDR1 and CDR2: SGHDT and YYEEEE. This CDR3 comprises 12 residues. V was cut by 4 bases and J by 1 base, with 5 bases left in between. The CDR3 bases are TGTGCCAGCAGCCCTTTCCAAGAGACCCAGTACTTC. Amino acid sequence: CASSPFQETQYF.